This T cell receptor (beta chain) was recorded in a study of T-cell reconstitution after alpha-beta-depleted transplantation in children. This sample's TCRbeta library carried unique molecular identifier barcodes. TCRdb passed the PCR reads through MiXCR, listing each CDR3 protein once. The sample yields approximately 500,000 distinct CDR3 sequences, approximately 30% seen once. Trimming shortened V by 5 bases and J by 5 bases, and 14 bases separated the two germline ends. The CDR3 has 14 residues. The chain carries TRBV12-3 or TRBV12-4 and TRBJ2-3; D is tentatively TRBD1 or TRBD2 (7 bases each). The sample here was PBMCs, taken before TCRalphabeta/CD19-depleted stem cell transplant. This TCR was recovered from a boy under two years old with Wiskott-Aldrich syndrome, due to receive a stem cell transplant. The DNA of the CDR3 is TGTGCCAGCAGTCGACAGGGCGGGAGAGATACGCAGTATTTT. It translates to CASSRQGGRDTQYF.